This T cell receptor (beta chain) derives from a study of blood T cell repertoires in COVID-19. This CDR3 comprises 16 residues. The germline gives CDR1 SGHVS, CDR2 FQNEAQ. The ends lost 6 bases at V and 12 bases at J; junction bases unmatched: 11. The method was immunoSEQ multiplex PCR; TCRdb's version includes in-frame clones alone and lacks a portion of them. The sample contains 250,000 to 300,000 clones, approximately 88% of which appear only once. The chain uses TRBV7-8 and TRBJ2-1, with 16 bases that match TRBD2. The source is a woman aged 25-40 years who had recovered from COVID-19. Sequencing was carried out using PBMCs or T cells enriched from blood (not recorded which). CDR3 DNA sequence: TGTGCCAGCAGTCGAGGGGCGGGGACTAGCGGGAGGGGGCAGTTCTTC. It specifies CASSRGAGTSGRGQFF.